Below, 14 T cell receptor beta chains from the same sample are listed, as sequenced in a study of T cell repertoires in cytomegalovirus infection. Their antigens are not known. TCRdb reprocessed the reads with MiXCR, giving one entry per CDR3 protein. This sample has about 890,000 distinct CDR3 sequences, with less than 40% found just once. The material was cultured CD8+ T cells from PBMCs, obtained from culture after CMV antigen stimulation. The receptors were gathered from a human donor in good health (CMV status not recorded). Some clones in this sample may be carry-over from other donors' samples.

Points on this clonotype: A clone one base away is much larger, so this may be a read error. CDR3 in amino acids: CASSLENSHYEQYF. The CDR3 region has the DNA TGTGCCAGCAGCTTGGAAAACAGCCACTACGAGCAGTACTTC. The rearrangement uses TRBV5-4 and TRBJ2-7; unclear D gene. The V and J ends lost 0 bases and 3 bases respectively, with 10 bases between them. The CDR3 extends over 14 amino acids. CDR1 SGHNT and CDR2 YYREEE come from the germline V gene (reference sequence).

This clonotype showed up just a few times. The J gene is TRBJ2-5, the V gene TRBV20-1; tentatively, D is TRBD2 (6 bases). Germline CDR1 reads DFQATT; CDR2 reads SNEGSKA (reference sequence). Trimming left V 1 base short and J 5 bases short, with 14 bases between. The CDR3 has 14 residues. The DNA for the CDR3 is TGCAGTGCTAGAGCGGTGTCGGGGAGGGAGACCCAGTACTTC. This translates into CSARAVSGRETQYF.

The chain employs TRBV27 and TRBJ1-2; D may be TRBD1 (5 bases). The CDR3 extends over 13 amino acids. Looked up from germline, CDR1 is MNHEY and CDR2 is SMNVEV (reference sequence). The V end was cut by 5 bases, the J end by 2 bases, with 9 bases between. The CDR3 here is CASSVGLNYGYTF. The CDR3 bases are TGTGCCAGCAGTGTGGGACTCAACTATGGCTACACCTTC.

The chain combines TRBV12-5 with TRBJ1-2; possible D gene TRBD1, 6 bases. Trimming cost V 6 bases and J 4 bases, with 21 bases left between them. From germline, CDR1 is LGHNT and CDR2 FRNRAP. The CDR3 consists of 16 residues. The CDR3 is CASGLTIAGTRYGYTF. CDR3 nucleotides: TGTGCTAGTGGGCTTACTATAGCAGGGACACGCTATGGCTACACCTTC.

This clonotype was counted many times. This chain connects TRBV7-2 to TRBJ2-2; a possible D gene is TRBD1 (5 bases). Trimming took 5 bases from V and 3 from J, leaving 7 bases between them. Germline assignment: CDR1 SGHTA and CDR2 FQGNSA. The CDR3 spans 13 residues. CDR3 residues: CASSRTYTGELFF. The CDR3, as DNA: TGTGCCAGCAGCAGGACATACACCGGGGAGCTGTTTTTT.

V usage is TRBV10-3 and J usage is TRBJ1-2; the D is unclear. Germline V gene data show CDR1 as ENHRY and CDR2 as SYGVKD. This CDR3 comprises 16 residues. V gave up 0 bases and J gave up 4 bases, with 15 bases separating them. The CDR3 here is CAISESHLGDIYGYTF. CDR3 sequence (DNA): TGTGCCATCAGTGAGTCACACCTTGGCGACATCTATGGCTACACCTTC.

The V call is TRBV7-9, the J call TRBJ1-1; 9 bases are a match to TRBD1. The V gene's germline CDR1 is SEHNR and CDR2 FQNEAQ (reference sequence). The V segment lost 5 bases and the J segment 3 bases; nucleotides outside the gene matches: 4. The CDR3 spans 14 residues. The CDR3 is CASSVQGADTEAFF. CDR3 DNA: TGTGCCAGCAGCGTACAGGGGGCAGACACTGAAGCTTTCTTT. The full variable domain, with the rest looked up from reference TRBV7-9 and TRBJ1-1, is DTGVSQNPRHKITKRGQNVTFRCDPISEHNRLYWYRQTLGQGPEFLTYFQNEAQLEKSRLLSDRFSAERPKGSFSTLEIQRTEQGDSAMYLCASSVQGADTEAFFGQGTRLTVV.

This rearrangement joins TRBV24-1 to TRBJ1-1; D remains ambiguous. Between the trimmed V and J ends, which lost 4 bases and 0 bases, there was a span of 8 bases. Germline assignment: CDR1 KGHDR and CDR2 SFDVKD. The CDR3 consists of 14 residues. The CDR3 loop reads CATSDSAMNTEAFF. The CDR3, as DNA: TGTGCCACCAGTGACTCTGCTATGAACACTGAAGCTTTCTTT.

The V gene is TRBV6-2 or TRBV6-3, the J gene TRBJ1-5; 7 nucleotides align to TRBD1. There are 15 residues in the CDR3. Germline V gene sequence: CDR1 MNHEY, CDR2 SVGEGT. Trimming removed 4 bases from V and 7 bases from J; junction bases left unmatched: 10. The CDR3 here is CASSLTGYVEQPQHF. CDR3 nucleotides: TGTGCCAGCAGTTTGACAGGGTACGTTGAGCAGCCCCAGCATTTT.

CDR3 in amino acids: CASTWSSTSGGTDTQYF. CDR3 sequence (DNA): TGTGCCAGCACCTGGTCCTCGACTAGCGGGGGCACAGATACGCAGTATTTT. The chain combines TRBV12-3 or TRBV12-4 with TRBJ2-3, with 11 nucleotides matching TRBD2. V lost 7 bases, J lost 1 base, and 10 bases stayed unmatched. This CDR3 has 17 residues.

The genes are TRBV6-1 and TRBJ2-5; 7 bases are a match to TRBD2. This CDR3 has 13 amino acids. Germline values: CDR1 MNHNS, CDR2 SASEGT. With V trimmed by 9 bases and J by 4 bases, 8 bases remained unmatched. This CDR3 is CARSGAWGETQYF. CDR3 bases: TGTGCCAGGAGCGGGGCTTGGGGAGAGACCCAGTACTTC.

About this clonotype itself: The CDR3 ends on some other residue instead of the conserved phenylalanine or tryptophan, so this is likely a read error. This chain links TRBV7-6 with TRBJ2-3; D call uncertain. CDR1 and CDR2 from the germline V gene are SGHVS and FNYEAQ. Trimming took 5 bases from V and 0 from J, leaving 15 bases between them. This CDR3 is 16 amino acids long. The CDR3 spells CASSPRARTSTDTQYI. CDR3 sequence (DNA): TGTGCCAGCAGCCCCAGAGCCCGCACTAGCACAGATACGCAGTATATT.

The genes are TRBV19 and TRBJ1-1; D gene ambiguous. Per germline, CDR1 LNHDA and CDR2 SQIVND (reference sequence). V lost 1 base and J 10 bases, leaving 13 bases between the germline ends. The CDR3 has 13 residues. CDR3 in DNA: TGTGCCAGTAGTATAGCCCACACAGAAGGAGCTTTCTTT. Its translation: CASSIAHTEGAFF.

This clonotype was counted a few times. The genes are TRBV27 and TRBJ2-7; possibly TRBD1 for D (5 bases). The CDR3 has 14 residues. Trimming removed 1 base at V and 5 bases at J, with 12 bases between. The germline gives CDR1 MNHEY, CDR2 SMNVEV (reference sequence). CDR3 loop: CASSLYPGSDEQYV. In DNA form, the CDR3 reads TGTGCCAGCAGTTTATACCCAGGGTCCGACGAGCAGTACGTC.